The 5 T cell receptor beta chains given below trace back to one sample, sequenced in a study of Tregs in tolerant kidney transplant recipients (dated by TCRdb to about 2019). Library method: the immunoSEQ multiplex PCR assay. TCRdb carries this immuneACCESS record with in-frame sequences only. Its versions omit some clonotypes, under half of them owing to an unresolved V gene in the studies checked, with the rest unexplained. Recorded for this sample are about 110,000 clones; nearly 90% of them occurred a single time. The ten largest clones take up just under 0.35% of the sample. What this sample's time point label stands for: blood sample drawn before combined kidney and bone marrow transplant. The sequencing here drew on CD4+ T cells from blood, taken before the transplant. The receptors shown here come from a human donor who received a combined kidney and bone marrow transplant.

CDR3 amino acids: CSLLEDRTDTQYF. The CDR3, as DNA: TGCAGCCTATTGGAGGACCGCACAGATACGCAGTATTTT. This sequence joins TRBV29-1 and TRBJ2-3, with D tentatively TRBD2 (5 bases). This CDR3 is 13 amino acids long. Germline CDR1 and CDR2: SQVTM and ANQGSEA. Trimming shortened V by 8 bases and J by 1 base, and 13 bases separated the two germline ends.

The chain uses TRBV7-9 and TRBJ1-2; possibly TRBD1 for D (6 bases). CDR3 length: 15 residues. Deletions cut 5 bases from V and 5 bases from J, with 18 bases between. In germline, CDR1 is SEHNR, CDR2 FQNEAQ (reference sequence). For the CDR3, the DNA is TGTGCCAGCAGCCCAGAGGGTCAGGGGAGTTATGGCTACACCTTC. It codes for CASSPEGQGSYGYTF.

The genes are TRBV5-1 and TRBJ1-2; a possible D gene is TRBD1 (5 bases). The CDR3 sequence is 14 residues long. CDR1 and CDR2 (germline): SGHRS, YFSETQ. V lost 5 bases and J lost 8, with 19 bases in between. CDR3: CASSVDSSPGGYTF. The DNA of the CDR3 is TGCGCCAGCAGTGTCGACAGCAGCCCAGGGGGCTACACCTTC. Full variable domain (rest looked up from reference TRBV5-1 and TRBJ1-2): KAGVTQTPRYLIKTRGQQVTLSCSPISGHRSVSWYQQTPGQGLQFLFEYFSETQRNKGNFPGRFSGRQFSNSRSEMNVSTLELGDSALYLCASSVDSSPGGYTFGSGTRLTVV.

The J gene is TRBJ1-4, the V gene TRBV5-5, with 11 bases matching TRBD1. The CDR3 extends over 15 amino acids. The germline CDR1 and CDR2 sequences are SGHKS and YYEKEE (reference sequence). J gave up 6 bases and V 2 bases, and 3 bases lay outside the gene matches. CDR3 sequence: CASSFRDRGYEKLFF. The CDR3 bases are TGTGCCAGCAGCTTTCGGGACAGGGGGTATGAAAAACTGTTTTTT.

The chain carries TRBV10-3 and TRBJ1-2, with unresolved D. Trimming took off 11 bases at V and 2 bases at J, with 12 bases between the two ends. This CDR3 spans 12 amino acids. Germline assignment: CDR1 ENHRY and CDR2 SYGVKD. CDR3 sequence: CAANMKNYGYTF. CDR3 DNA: TGTGCCGCCAACATGAAAAACTATGGCTACACCTTC.